This T cell receptor beta chain was observed in a study of glioma-infiltrating T cells after dendritic cell vaccination. The PCR used 60 V beta and 13 J beta primers. Using immunoSEQ multiplex PCR, the repertoire was profiled, and TCRdb retains in-frame clones only, with some absent. The sample includes 110,000 or so clones, 90% of them seen just once. Study results and limitations: TCR clonality showed no direct relationship with survival.

Comment on this clone: Its antigen is as yet unknown.

Described time point: after dendritic cell vaccination, including at tumor progression/relapse. This material consisted of blood, taken after dendritic cell vaccination. The origin of this receptor is a human donor with glioblastoma.

CDR3 sequence reads: CAWSVHGSSNQPQHF. CDR3 coding DNA: TGTGCCTGGAGTGTACATGGGAGCTCAAATCAGCCCCAGCATTTT. This chain connects TRBV30 to TRBJ1-5; D is unclear. The germline V gene encodes CDR1 GTSNPN and CDR2 SVGIG (reference sequence). CDR3 size: 15 residues. The V and J ends lost 0 bases and 4 bases respectively, with 13 bases between them.